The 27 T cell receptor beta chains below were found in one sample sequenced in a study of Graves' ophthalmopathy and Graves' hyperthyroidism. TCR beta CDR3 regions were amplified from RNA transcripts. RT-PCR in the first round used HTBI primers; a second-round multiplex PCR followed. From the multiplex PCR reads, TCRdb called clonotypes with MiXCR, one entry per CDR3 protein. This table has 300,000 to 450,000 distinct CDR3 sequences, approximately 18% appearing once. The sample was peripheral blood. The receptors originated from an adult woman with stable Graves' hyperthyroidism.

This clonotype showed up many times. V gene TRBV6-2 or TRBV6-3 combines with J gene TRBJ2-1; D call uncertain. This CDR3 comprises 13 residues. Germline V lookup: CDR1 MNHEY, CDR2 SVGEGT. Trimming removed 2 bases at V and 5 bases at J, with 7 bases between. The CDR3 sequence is CASSYRNHNEQFF. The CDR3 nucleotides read TGTGCCAGCAGTTACCGTAACCACAATGAGCAGTTCTTC.

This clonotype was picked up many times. CDR3 region: CASSQQGLGAFF. The DNA of the CDR3 is TGCGCCAGCAGCCAACAGGGCCTGGGAGCTTTCTTT. The V call is TRBV5-1, the J call TRBJ1-1; possibly TRBD1 for D (6 bases). The germline V and J ends were trimmed by 4 bases and 10 bases, with 14 bases remaining between them. The CDR3 covers 12 residues. Looked up from germline, CDR1 is SGHRS and CDR2 is YFSETQ.

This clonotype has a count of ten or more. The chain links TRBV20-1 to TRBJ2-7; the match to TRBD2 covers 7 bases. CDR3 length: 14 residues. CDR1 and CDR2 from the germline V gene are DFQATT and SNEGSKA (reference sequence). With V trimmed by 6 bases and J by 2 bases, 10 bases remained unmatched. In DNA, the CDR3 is TGCAGTGCCCAACGGCCGGGGGGAACCTACGAGCAGTACTTC. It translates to CSAQRPGGTYEQYF.

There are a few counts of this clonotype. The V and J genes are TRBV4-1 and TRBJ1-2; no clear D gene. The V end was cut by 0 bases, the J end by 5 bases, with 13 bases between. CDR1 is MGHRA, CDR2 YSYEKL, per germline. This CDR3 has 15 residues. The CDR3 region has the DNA TGCGCCAGCAGCCAAGATAGGGCGATCCGTTATGGCTACACCTTC. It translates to CASSQDRAIRYGYTF.

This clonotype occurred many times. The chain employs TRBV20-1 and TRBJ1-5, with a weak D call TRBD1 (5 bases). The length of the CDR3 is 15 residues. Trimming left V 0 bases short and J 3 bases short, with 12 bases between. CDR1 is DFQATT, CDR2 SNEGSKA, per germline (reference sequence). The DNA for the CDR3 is TGCAGTGCTAGAGATATGACGGGGCCCAATCAGCCCCAGCATTTT. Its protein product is CSARDMTGPNQPQHF.

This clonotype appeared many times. The CDR3 sequence: CASSLVREEETQYF. The CDR3 DNA follows: TGTGCCAGCAGTTTAGTGCGGGAGGAAGAGACCCAGTACTTC. V usage is TRBV12-3 or TRBV12-4 and J usage is TRBJ2-5; 8 bases line up with TRBD2. V shed 1 base, J shed 3 bases, and the junction held 1 base outside the gene matches. The length of the CDR3 is 14 residues.

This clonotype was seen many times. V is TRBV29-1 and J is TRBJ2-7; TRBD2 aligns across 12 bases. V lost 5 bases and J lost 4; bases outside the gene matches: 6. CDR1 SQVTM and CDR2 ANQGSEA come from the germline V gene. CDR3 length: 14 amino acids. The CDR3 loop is CSVSLTSGSYEQYF. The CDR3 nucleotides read TGCAGCGTTTCCTTGACTAGCGGGAGTTACGAGCAGTACTTC.

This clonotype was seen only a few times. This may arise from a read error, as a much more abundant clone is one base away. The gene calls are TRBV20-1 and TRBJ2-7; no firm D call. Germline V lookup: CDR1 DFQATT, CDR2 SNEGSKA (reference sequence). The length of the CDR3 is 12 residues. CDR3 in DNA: TGCAGTGCTGGTTTAAGGACCTACGAGCGGTACTTC. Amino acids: CSAGLRTYERYF.

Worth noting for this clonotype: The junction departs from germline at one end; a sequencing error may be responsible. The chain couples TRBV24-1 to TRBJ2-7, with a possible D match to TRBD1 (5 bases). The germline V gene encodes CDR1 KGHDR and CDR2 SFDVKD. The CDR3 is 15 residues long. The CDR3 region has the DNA TGTGTCACCTGCTGGGGCCTCTTCCTCTCCTACGAGCAGTACTTC. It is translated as CVTCWGLFLSYEQYF.

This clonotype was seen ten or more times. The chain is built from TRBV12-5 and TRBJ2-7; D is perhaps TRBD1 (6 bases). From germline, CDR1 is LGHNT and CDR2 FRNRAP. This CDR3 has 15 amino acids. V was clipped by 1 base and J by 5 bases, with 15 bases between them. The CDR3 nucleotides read TGTGCTAGTGGTTTGGCAACGGGACACGGCGACGAGCAGTACTTC. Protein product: CASGLATGHGDEQYF.

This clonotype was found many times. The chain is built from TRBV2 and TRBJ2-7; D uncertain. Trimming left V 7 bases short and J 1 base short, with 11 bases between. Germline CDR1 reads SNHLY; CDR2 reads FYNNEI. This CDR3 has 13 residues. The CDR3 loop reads CASTELRSYEQYF. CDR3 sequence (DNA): TGTGCCAGCACGGAGTTAAGGTCCTACGAGCAGTACTTC. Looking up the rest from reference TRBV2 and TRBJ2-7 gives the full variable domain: EPEVTQTPSHQVTQMGQEVILRCVPISNHLYFYWYRQILGQKVEFLVSFYNNEISEKSEIFDDQFSVERPDGSNFTLKIRSTKLEDSAMYFCASTELRSYEQYFGPGTRLTVT.

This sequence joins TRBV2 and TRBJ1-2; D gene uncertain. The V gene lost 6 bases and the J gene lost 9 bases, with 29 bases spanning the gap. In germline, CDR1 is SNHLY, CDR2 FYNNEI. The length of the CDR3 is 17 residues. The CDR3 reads CASRQGRTLADQRSYTF. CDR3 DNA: TGTGCCAGCAGGCAAGGACGTACCCTGGCGGACCAGAGGAGCTACACCTTC.

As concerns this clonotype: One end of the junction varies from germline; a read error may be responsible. The CDR3 protein is CANSLGGLDQPQHF. CDR3 nucleotides: TGTGCCAACAGTTTAGGGGGGCTAGATCAGCCCCAGCATTTT. This chain joins TRBV12-3 or TRBV12-4 and TRBJ1-5, with D maybe TRBD1 (6 bases). This CDR3 comprises 14 residues.

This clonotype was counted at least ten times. CDR3 in amino acids: CASSLTGPSYEQYF. The CDR3 DNA reads TGCGCCAGCAGCCTAACAGGGCCATCCTACGAGCAGTACTTC. The chain recombines TRBV5-1 with TRBJ2-7; D perhaps matches TRBD1 (6 bases). The CDR3 is 14 residues long. V was cut by 4 bases and J by 1 base, with 12 bases left in between. Per the germline V gene, CDR1 is SGHRS and CDR2 is YFSETQ.

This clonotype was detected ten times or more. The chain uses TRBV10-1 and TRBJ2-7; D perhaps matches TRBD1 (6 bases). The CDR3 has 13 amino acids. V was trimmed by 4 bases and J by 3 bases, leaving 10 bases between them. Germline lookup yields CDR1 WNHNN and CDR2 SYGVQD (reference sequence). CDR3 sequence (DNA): TGCGCCAGCAGTGGCAGGGGCCGCTACGAGCAGTACTTC. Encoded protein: CASSGRGRYEQYF.

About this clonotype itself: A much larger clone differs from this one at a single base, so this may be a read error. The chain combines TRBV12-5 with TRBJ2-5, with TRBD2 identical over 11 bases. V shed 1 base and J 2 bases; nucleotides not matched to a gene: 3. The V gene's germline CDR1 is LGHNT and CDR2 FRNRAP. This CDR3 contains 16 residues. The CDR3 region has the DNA TGTGCTAGTGGTTTGGGTTCTAGCGGGAGGCAAGAGACCCAGTACTTC. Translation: CASGLGSSGRQETQYF.

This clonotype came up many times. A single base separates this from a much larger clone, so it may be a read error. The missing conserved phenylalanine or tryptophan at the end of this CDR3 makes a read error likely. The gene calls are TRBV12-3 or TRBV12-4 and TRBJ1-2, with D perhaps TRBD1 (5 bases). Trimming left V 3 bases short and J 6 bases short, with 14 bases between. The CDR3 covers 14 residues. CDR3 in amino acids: CASSFGGRFNGYTL. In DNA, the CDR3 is TGTGCCAGCAGTTTCGGGGGTCGCTTTAATGGCTACACCCTC.

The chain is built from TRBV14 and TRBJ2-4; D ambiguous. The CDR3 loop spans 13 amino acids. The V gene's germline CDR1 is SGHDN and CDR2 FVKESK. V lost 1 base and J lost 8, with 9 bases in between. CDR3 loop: CASSQVTMDIQYF. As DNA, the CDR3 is TGTGCCAGCAGCCAAGTGACCATGGACATTCAGTACTTC.

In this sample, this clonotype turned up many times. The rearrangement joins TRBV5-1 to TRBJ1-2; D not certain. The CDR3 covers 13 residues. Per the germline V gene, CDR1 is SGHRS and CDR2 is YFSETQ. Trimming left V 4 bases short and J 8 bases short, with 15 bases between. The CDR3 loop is CASSKGDPDGYTF. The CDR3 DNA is TGCGCCAGCAGCAAGGGCGATCCGGACGGCTACACCTTC. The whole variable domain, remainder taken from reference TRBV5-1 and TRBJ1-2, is KAGVTQTPRYLIKTRGQQVTLSCSPISGHRSVSWYQQTPGQGLQFLFEYFSETQRNKGNFPGRFSGRQFSNSRSEMNVSTLELGDSALYLCASSKGDPDGYTFGSGTRLTVV.

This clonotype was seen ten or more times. CDR3 region: CASSYSVTGGEITGELFF. The CDR3 DNA follows: TGTGCCAGCAGTTACTCGGTGACAGGGGGAGAAATCACCGGGGAGCTGTTTTTT. This chain joins TRBV6-2 or TRBV6-3 and TRBJ2-2; 9 nucleotides agree with TRBD1. The CDR3 extends over 18 amino acids. V lost 0 bases to trimming and J lost 4 bases; unmatched junction nucleotides: 9. The V gene's germline CDR1 is MNHEY and CDR2 SVGEGT.

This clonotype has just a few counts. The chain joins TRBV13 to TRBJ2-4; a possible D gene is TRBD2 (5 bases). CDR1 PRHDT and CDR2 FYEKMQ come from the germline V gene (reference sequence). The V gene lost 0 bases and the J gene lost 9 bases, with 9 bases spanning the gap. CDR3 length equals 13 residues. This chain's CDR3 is CASSLGGESIQYF. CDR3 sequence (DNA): TGTGCCAGCAGCTTAGGCGGGGAGAGCATTCAGTACTTC.

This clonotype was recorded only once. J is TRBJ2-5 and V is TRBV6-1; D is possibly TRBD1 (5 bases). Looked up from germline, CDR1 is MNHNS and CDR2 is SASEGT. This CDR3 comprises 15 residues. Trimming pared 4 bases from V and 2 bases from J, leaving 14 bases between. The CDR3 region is CASSVGQGTQETQYF. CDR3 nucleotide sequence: TGTGCCAGCAGTGTGGGGCAGGGAACGCAAGAGACCCAGTACTTC.

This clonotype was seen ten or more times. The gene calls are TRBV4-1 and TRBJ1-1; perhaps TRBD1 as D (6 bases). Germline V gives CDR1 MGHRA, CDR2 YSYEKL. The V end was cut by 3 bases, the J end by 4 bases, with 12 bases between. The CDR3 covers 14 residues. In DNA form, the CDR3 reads TGCGCCAGCAGCCAGGAGGGGGTTGCCACTGAAGCTTTCTTT. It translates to CASSQEGVATEAFF.

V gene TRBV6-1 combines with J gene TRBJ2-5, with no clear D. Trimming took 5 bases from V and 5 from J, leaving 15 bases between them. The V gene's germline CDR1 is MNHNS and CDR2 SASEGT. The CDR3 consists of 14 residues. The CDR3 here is CASSPSLQVETQYF. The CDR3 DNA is TGTGCCAGCAGTCCATCCCTGCAGGTGGAGACCCAGTACTTC.

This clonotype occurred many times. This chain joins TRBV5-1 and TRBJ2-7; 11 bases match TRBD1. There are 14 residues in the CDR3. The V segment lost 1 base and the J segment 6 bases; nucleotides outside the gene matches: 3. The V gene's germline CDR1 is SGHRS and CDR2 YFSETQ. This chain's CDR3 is CASSLRTGGGEQYF. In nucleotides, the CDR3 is TGCGCCAGCAGCTTGAGGACAGGGGGCGGCGAGCAGTACTTC.

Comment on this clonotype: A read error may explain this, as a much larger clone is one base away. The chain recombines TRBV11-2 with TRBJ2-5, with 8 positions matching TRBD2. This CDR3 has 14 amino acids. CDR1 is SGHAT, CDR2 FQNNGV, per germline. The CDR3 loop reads CASSGLARQETQDF. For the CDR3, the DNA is TGTGCCAGCAGCGGACTAGCAAGACAAGAGACCCAGGACTTC.

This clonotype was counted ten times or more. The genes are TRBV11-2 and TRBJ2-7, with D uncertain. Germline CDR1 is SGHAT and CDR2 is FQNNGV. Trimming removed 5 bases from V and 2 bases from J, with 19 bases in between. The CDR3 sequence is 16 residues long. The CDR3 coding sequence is TGTGCCAGCAGCCCAATTATGAGGAGTGAGGCCTACGAGCAGTACTTC. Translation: CASSPIMRSEAYEQYF.